This entry describes one TCR beta chain. These data are taken from a study of blood T cell repertoires in COVID-19. Study summary: COVID-19 samples, acute and convalescent, were from the United States, Italy and Spain. PBMCs, B-cell-depleted T cells, or T cells provided the cDNA or gDNA that made up the material.

In the original analysis: The assay estimated nucleated cells by amplifying reference gene primers. Profiling relied on immunoSEQ multiplex PCR, and the TCRdb table lists in-frame clones only, not all of them. The V and J calls and clone size are taken from that table; D and trimming were inferred from the DNA. The sample includes over 60,000 clones, 80% to 85% of them seen just once. Material: peripheral blood. The sequence was collected from a human donor in a cohort sampled during active COVID-19.

The CDR3 here is CASSLKGANTGELFF. As DNA, the CDR3 is TGTGCCAGTAGTTTGAAGGGGGCGAACACCGGGGAGCTGTTTTTT. The chain uses TRBV19 and TRBJ2-2, with D possibly TRBD1 on 6 matching bases. CDR3 length: 15 residues. Deletions cut 5 bases from V and 0 bases from J, with 10 bases between. Germline lookup yields CDR1 LNHDA and CDR2 SQIVND (reference sequence).